Below are 14 T cell receptor beta chains sequenced from a single sample in a study of blood T cell repertoires in COVID-19. Generated by immunoSEQ multiplex PCR, the TCRdb table keeps only in-frame clones and is missing some. The sample shows about 190,000 clones, approximately 84% of them seen only once. The sample comprised peripheral blood. The source is an older woman with active or convalescent COVID-19.

The rearrangement uses TRBV4-1 and TRBJ2-2; 10 nucleotides line up with TRBD1. J lost 4 bases, V lost 3 bases, and 8 bases had no gene match. CDR1 MGHRA and CDR2 YSYEKL come from the germline V gene. The CDR3 sequence is 17 residues long. The DNA of the CDR3 is TGCGCCAGCAGCCATCCTAGACAGGGGGCCGGCACCGGGGAGCTGTTTTTT. Protein product: CASSHPRQGAGTGELFF.

The rearrangement uses TRBV4-1 and TRBJ1-1; 8 bases are a match to TRBD1. This CDR3 comprises 15 residues. Losses at the gene ends were 4 bases for V and 10 bases for J; bases not matched to a gene: 14. The germline gives CDR1 MGHRA, CDR2 YSYEKL. In nucleotides, the CDR3 is TGCGCCAGCAGCCCCCGGACAGGGATGGGCATGGGAGCTTTCTTT. This sequence encodes CASSPRTGMGMGAFF.

The chain has TRBV7-9 and TRBJ2-1; 11 nucleotides agree with TRBD2. Germline V gives CDR1 SEHNR, CDR2 FQNEAQ (reference sequence). V dropped 5 bases and J dropped 4; count of bases not matched to a gene: 7. The CDR3 length is 16 residues. The CDR3 loop reads CASSTLLAGGYNEQFF. The CDR3 DNA follows: TGTGCCAGCAGCACCCTTCTAGCGGGAGGATACAATGAGCAGTTCTTC.

The J gene is TRBJ2-7, the V gene TRBV11-2; D is possibly TRBD2 (6 bases). The CDR3 contains 15 residues. Germline V CDR1 and CDR2: SGHAT, FQNNGV. V lost 2 bases, J lost 4 bases, and 15 bases lay in between. DNA of the CDR3: TGTGCCAGCAGCTTATTACGGGGGAGTGGTTACGAGCAGTACTTC. Amino acids: CASSLLRGSGYEQYF. Together with reference TRBV11-2 and TRBJ2-7, the CDR3 gives the full variable domain: EAGVAQSPRYKIIEKRQSVAFWCNPISGHATLYWYQQILGQGPKLLIQFQNNGVVDDSQLPKDRFSAERLKGVDSTLKIQPAKLEDSAVYLCASSLLRGSGYEQYFGPGTRLTVT.

V and J are TRBV13 and TRBJ2-1; perhaps TRBD2 as D (6 bases). This CDR3 is 20 amino acids long. V shed 5 bases and J shed 2 bases, with 28 bases lying between them. Germline loops: CDR1 PRHDT, CDR2 FYEKMQ (reference sequence). This CDR3 reads CASSRTDRIERADPYNEQFF. The CDR3 coding sequence is TGTGCCAGCAGCCGGACCGACAGAATCGAGCGGGCCGACCCCTACAATGAGCAGTTCTTC.

The rearrangement uses TRBV19 and TRBJ2-1, with TRBD1 matching 8 bases. In germline, CDR1 is LNHDA, CDR2 SQIVND (reference sequence). CDR3 length: 16 amino acids. With V trimmed by 6 bases and J by 5 bases, 12 bases remained unmatched. The CDR3 DNA reads as TGTGCCAGTAGCCGTAATGGACAGGGCGGACACAATGAGCAGTTCTTC. It translates to CASSRNGQGGHNEQFF.

The rearrangement joins TRBV14 to TRBJ1-1; no clear D. The CDR3 length is 13 residues. The V end lost 6 bases, the J end lost 1 base, and 9 bases lay between the germline ends. Germline lookup yields CDR1 SGHDN and CDR2 FVKESK. The CDR3 nucleotides are TGTGCCAGCAGGAATGCGAGGAACACTGAAGCTTTCTTT. Protein: CASRNARNTEAFF.

The CDR3 reads CASRAGLAGADEQFF. The CDR3 nucleotides are TGTGCCAGCAGGGCGGGACTAGCGGGAGCGGATGAGCAGTTCTTC. This chain links TRBV3-1 (or the pseudogene TRBV3-2) with TRBJ2-1, with TRBD2 matching 14 bases. CDR1 LGHDT and CDR2 YNNKEL come from the germline V gene (reference sequence). This CDR3 contains 15 residues. J lost 8 bases, V lost 6 bases, and 6 bases had no gene match.

The chain uses TRBV5-5 and TRBJ1-3, with 11 positions matching TRBD1. The CDR3 spans 17 residues. CDR1 is SGHKS, CDR2 YYEKEE, per germline (reference sequence). The V gene end was trimmed by 2 bases and the J gene end by 2 bases; junction bases not matched to a gene: 6. The CDR3 bases are TGTGCCAGCAGCTTACTCCCGGGACAGGGGGCTGGAAACACCATATATTTT. It is translated as CASSLLPGQGAGNTIYF.

This clone has just a few counts. The chain links TRBV15 to TRBJ2-3; maybe TRBD2 (7 bases). Germline values: CDR1 LNHNV, CDR2 YYDKDF (reference sequence). The CDR3 is 16 amino acids. V lost 3 bases, J lost 0 bases, and 13 bases lay in between. CDR3 in amino acids: CATSRYSGGSTDTQYF. The CDR3 region has the DNA TGTGCCACCAGCAGGTACTCGGGGGGCAGCACAGATACGCAGTATTTT.

The rearrangement joins TRBV3-1 (or the pseudogene TRBV3-2) to TRBJ1-3, with D maybe TRBD1 (5 bases). The CDR3 runs 15 residues. Germline lookup yields CDR1 LGHDT and CDR2 YNNKEL (reference sequence). V was trimmed by 2 bases and J by 4 bases, leaving 12 bases between them. CDR3 sequence (DNA): TGTGCCAGCAGCCAACAGGGAGGAATGGGAAACACCATATATTTT. This sequence encodes CASSQQGGMGNTIYF.

The chain carries TRBV6-5 and TRBJ2-1; D is perhaps TRBD1 (5 bases). CDR3 length: 11 amino acids. Germline V lookup: CDR1 MNHEY, CDR2 SVGAGI. Trimming removed 6 bases from V and 9 bases from J, with 9 bases in between. The CDR3 loop is CASSNQGEQFF. CDR3 sequence (DNA): TGTGCCAGCAGCAACCAGGGTGAGCAGTTCTTC.

The chain couples TRBV7-2 to TRBJ2-2, with 7 bases aligning to TRBD2. Trimming removed 2 bases from V and 2 bases from J; junction bases left unmatched: 2. Germline V gene lookup returns CDR1 SGHTA and CDR2 FQGNSA. The CDR3 is 15 residues long. Here the CDR3 DNA reads TGTGCCAGCAGCTTACTAGCGGTTAACACCGGGGAGCTGTTTTTT. Protein product: CASSLLAVNTGELFF.

About this clone: An end of the junction does not agree with germline; a read error may underlie this. This chain connects TRBV11-2 to TRBJ2-1; TRBD2 aligns across 7 bases. Per the germline V gene, CDR1 is SGHAT and CDR2 is FQNNGV. This CDR3 region has 15 residues. In DNA, the CDR3 is TGTGCCAGCAGCTTGAAGGGAGGGCCCGGTAATGAACAGTTCTTC. It codes for CASSLKGGPGNEQFF.